These 26 T cell receptor beta chains came from one sample sequenced in a study of blood T cell repertoires in COVID-19. Assay used: immunoSEQ multiplex PCR; TCRdb lists only in-frame clones, some missing. Of more than 85,000 clones in the sample, roughly 80% were seen once. Sequenced input: peripheral blood. Receptors originate from a man aged 80 or over with active or convalescent COVID-19.

The V gene is TRBV7-9, the J gene TRBJ2-5, with D perhaps matching TRBD2 (5 bases). This CDR3 region has 17 residues. Germline V gene lookup returns CDR1 SEHNR and CDR2 FQNEAQ (reference sequence). Trimming removed 1 base at V and 3 bases at J, with 18 bases between. The CDR3 region has the DNA TGTGCCAGCAGCTTAGTGAGTTTAACTAGTTGGAAAGAGACCCAGTACTTC. Amino acids: CASSLVSLTSWKETQYF.

V usage is TRBV5-1 and J usage is TRBJ2-7; the match to TRBD2 covers 13 bases. CDR1 is SGHRS and CDR2 is YFSETQ in the germline V gene. The CDR3 totals 17 residues. Unmatched junction bases numbered 9, after V lost 4 bases and J lost 2 bases. The chain's CDR3 is CASSGGLAGAQPYEQYF. Written as DNA, the CDR3 is TGCGCCAGCAGCGGAGGACTAGCGGGGGCCCAACCCTACGAGCAGTACTTC.

The chain is built from TRBV14 and TRBJ2-1, with D possibly being TRBD2 (7 bases). Germline V gene lookup returns CDR1 SGHDN and CDR2 FVKESK. Trimming left V 4 bases short and J 7 bases short, with 20 bases between. The CDR3 covers 16 residues. The CDR3 region has the DNA TGTGCCAGCAGCCTGATTTGGGCGGGGGCTAATAATGAGCAGTTCTTC. Encoded protein: CASSLIWAGANNEQFF.

This clone turned up a few times. CDR3 residues: CASSGGQFNTEAFF. CDR3 bases: TGTGCCAGCAGCGGAGGACAGTTCAACACTGAAGCTTTCTTT. This sequence joins TRBV9 and TRBJ1-1; tentative D call: TRBD1 (6 bases). Germline V gene lookup returns CDR1 SGDLS and CDR2 YYNGEE. V lost 3 bases to trimming and J lost 2 bases, with 11 bases between them. The CDR3 has 14 residues.

The genes are TRBV27 and TRBJ2-2; 11 bases fit TRBD1. Germline V CDR1 and CDR2: MNHEY, SMNVEV (reference sequence). The ends lost 8 bases at V and 4 bases at J; junction bases unmatched: 9. The CDR3 sequence is 16 residues long. CDR3 in amino acids: CASGGQGAGITGELFF. The CDR3 DNA reads as TGTGCCAGCGGCGGACAGGGGGCCGGTATCACCGGGGAGCTGTTTTTT.

The chain joins TRBV11-3 to TRBJ2-1, with TRBD1 identical over 8 bases. The CDR3 has 14 amino acids. Trimming at V came to 5 bases and at J to 7 bases, leaving 7 bases not matched to a gene. From germline, CDR1 is SGHNT and CDR2 YENEEA. The CDR3 loop is CASSADRAKNEQFF. As DNA, the CDR3 is TGTGCCAGCAGCGCGGACAGGGCAAAGAATGAGCAGTTCTTC.

The chain carries TRBV12-3 or TRBV12-4 and TRBJ2-2; the D is unclear. This CDR3 region has 13 residues. Between the trimmed V and J ends, which lost 8 bases and 5 bases, there was a span of 12 bases. Written as DNA, the CDR3 is TGTGCCAGCGCCGGGTCGAGGACCGGGGAGCTGTTTTTT. It specifies CASAGSRTGELFF.

This clone was seen more than once but under ten times. The J gene is TRBJ2-3, the V gene TRBV5-1; possibly TRBD1 for D (5 bases). The length of the CDR3 is 14 residues. The V gene's germline CDR1 is SGHRS and CDR2 YFSETQ. Trimming stripped 4 bases from V and 3 bases from J, with 12 bases between. The CDR3, as DNA: TGCGCCAGCAGCCCGGAGAGACAGACAGATACGCAGTATTTT. As protein: CASSPERQTDTQYF.

This chain links TRBV7-6 with TRBJ2-1; no definite D call. V gave up 2 bases and J gave up 7 bases, with 24 bases separating them. The CDR3 has 18 residues. Germline V gene data show CDR1 as SGHVS and CDR2 as FNYEAQ. This CDR3 reads CASSLNPQVDSVWNEQFF. CDR3 bases: TGTGCCAGCAGCTTAAACCCCCAAGTAGACTCCGTTTGGAATGAGCAGTTCTTC.

The chain couples TRBV7-9 to TRBJ1-2; D is uncertain. Trimming took 1 base from V and 6 from J, leaving 18 bases between them. The germline gives CDR1 SEHNR, CDR2 FQNEAQ (reference sequence). This CDR3 comprises 16 residues. The CDR3 DNA is TGTGCCAGCAGCTTAGAGCTCGGGAGGGCTGTCCATGGCTACACCTTC. It encodes CASSLELGRAVHGYTF.

This clone has more than one count but fewer than ten. The gene calls are TRBV21-1 and TRBJ1-1. TRBV21-1 is an annotated pseudogene. This CDR3 spans 16 amino acids. DNA of the CDR3: TGTGCCAGCAGCAAATCGTTAGGCTGGAGGGGCACTGAAGCTTTCTTT. Translating it yields CASSKSLGWRGTEAFF.

The chain joins TRBV27 to TRBJ1-2; D is perhaps TRBD1 (5 bases). CDR3 length equals 15 residues. Deletions cut 3 bases from V and 4 bases from J, with 15 bases between. Germline-derived CDR1 and CDR2 are MNHEY and SMNVEV (reference sequence). CDR3 sequence: CASSLGEGPLYGYTF. CDR3 DNA: TGTGCCAGCAGTTTGGGGGAGGGCCCCCTCTATGGCTACACCTTC.

The rearrangement uses TRBV5-1 and TRBJ1-3; D uncertain. The germline V gene encodes CDR1 SGHRS and CDR2 YFSETQ. This CDR3 has 16 residues. V was clipped by 0 bases and J by 0 bases, with 10 bases between them. The CDR3 DNA reads TGCGCCAGCAGCTTGGCCGAGCCCAACTCTGGAAACACCATATATTTT. Translated, it gives CASSLAEPNSGNTIYF.

The V and J genes are TRBV5-1 and TRBJ2-3, with 7 bases aligning to TRBD2. The junction had 9 bases not matched to a gene; V was cut back by 4 bases and J by 4 bases. In germline, CDR1 is SGHRS, CDR2 YFSETQ. The CDR3 is 15 amino acids. The CDR3 DNA reads as TGCGCCAGCAGCCCTCCCAGCGGGGTATCAGATACGCAGTATTTT. Translated: CASSPPSGVSDTQYF. Complete variable domain (other parts from reference TRBV5-1 and TRBJ2-3): KAGVTQTPRYLIKTRGQQVTLSCSPISGHRSVSWYQQTPGQGLQFLFEYFSETQRNKGNFPGRFSGRQFSNSRSEMNVSTLELGDSALYLCASSPPSGVSDTQYFGPGTRLTVL.

This clone was recorded once. The V and J genes are TRBV10-3 and TRBJ2-1; unclear D gene. Trimming pared 2 bases from V and 0 bases from J, leaving 11 bases between. The CDR3 consists of 16 residues. Germline-derived CDR1 and CDR2 are ENHRY and SYGVKD. The DNA of the CDR3 is TGTGCCATCAGTGAGGGGTACAGCAACTCCTACAATGAGCAGTTCTTC. It specifies CAISEGYSNSYNEQFF.

CDR3 protein: CASIRVRQPQHF. DNA of the CDR3: TGTGCCAGCATTAGAGTACGTCAGCCCCAGCATTTT. The chain employs TRBV6-4 and TRBJ1-5; no reliable D call. The germline V gene has CDR1 MRHNA and CDR2 SNTAGT. The CDR3 has 12 amino acids. V was cut by 7 bases and J by 6 bases, with 10 bases left in between.

This clone was seen more than once but under ten times. The rearrangement links TRBV2 to TRBJ2-7, with D perhaps TRBD1 (6 bases). V was shortened by 6 bases and J by 0 bases, with 18 bases between the two germline ends. This CDR3 has 16 amino acids. CDR1 and CDR2 (germline): SNHLY, FYNNEI. DNA for the CDR3: TGTGCCAGCAGGGGGGCAGGGACGCTGAGCTCCTACGAGCAGTACTTC. Translated: CASRGAGTLSSYEQYF.

The chain joins TRBV19 to TRBJ1-2; 7 bases agree with TRBD1. The CDR3 has 13 amino acids. V was clipped by 6 bases and J by 2 bases; unmatched bases: 3. Per the germline V gene, CDR1 is LNHDA and CDR2 is SQIVND (reference sequence). In nucleotides, the CDR3 is TGTGCCAGTAGGGACAGGATAAACTATGGCTACACCTTC. Its protein is CASRDRINYGYTF.

This sequence joins TRBV19 and TRBJ1-2; 10 nucleotides line up with TRBD1. The CDR3 sequence is 13 residues long. V was clipped by 10 bases and J by 5 bases; unmatched bases: 7. Germline loops: CDR1 LNHDA, CDR2 SQIVND (reference sequence). In DNA, the CDR3 is TGTGCCACCTGGGACAGGGGACGGTATGGCTACACCTTC. Translating it yields CATWDRGRYGYTF.

The sample holds a few counts of this clone. The chain employs TRBV19 and TRBJ1-2, with a weak D call TRBD1 (6 bases). Germline CDR1 reads LNHDA; CDR2 reads SQIVND (reference sequence). The CDR3 consists of 12 residues. Trimming removed 4 bases at V and 7 bases at J, with 10 bases between. CDR3 in amino acids: CASSTRQAGYTF. For the CDR3, the DNA is TGTGCCAGTAGTACAAGACAGGCTGGCTACACCTTC.

The CDR3 reads CASSASGASGELFF. For the CDR3, the DNA is TGTGCCAGCAGCGCTAGCGGGGCGAGCGGGGAGCTGTTTTTT. The chain links TRBV9 to TRBJ2-2, with 9 bases lining up with TRBD2. The CDR3 runs 14 residues. Germline trimming cut 3 bases from V and 7 bases from J; bases unmatched to any gene: 4. Germline V lookup: CDR1 SGDLS, CDR2 YYNGEE.

This clone has a handful of counts. This rearrangement joins TRBV6-2 or TRBV6-3 to TRBJ1-5; D ambiguous. CDR1 is MNHEY, CDR2 SVGEGT, per germline. Trimming removed 2 bases at V and 10 bases at J, with 15 bases between. The CDR3 runs to 14 residues. In DNA, the CDR3 is TGTGCCAGCAGTTACCCGTCCTACGGGAGCCCCCAGCATTTT. This gives the protein CASSYPSYGSPQHF.

The count of this clone is one. The V gene is TRBV30, the J gene TRBJ1-1; 9 bases align to TRBD1. The CDR3 loop spans 15 amino acids. V gave up 3 bases and J gave up 4 bases; unmatched junction bases: 9. The V gene's germline CDR1 is GTSNPN and CDR2 SVGIG (reference sequence). CDR3 DNA sequence: TGTGCCTGGAGGCCCGGACAGGGGCCCGCCACTGAAGCTTTCTTT. Its translation: CAWRPGQGPATEAFF.

CDR3: CASSQGVGGRGPDTQYF. DNA of the CDR3: TGTGCCAGCAGCCAAGGGGTCGGGGGGAGGGGCCCAGATACGCAGTATTTT. V gene TRBV3-1 (or the pseudogene TRBV3-2) combines with J gene TRBJ2-3; 7 bases fit TRBD2. Germline loops: CDR1 LGHDT, CDR2 YNNKEL (reference sequence). Trimming cost V 1 base and J 4 bases; bases outside gene matches: 11. The length of the CDR3 is 17 residues.

The chain uses TRBV6-6 and TRBJ2-3, with TRBD2 matching over 13 bases. Trimming removed 5 bases from V and 0 bases from J; junction bases left unmatched: 5. This CDR3 comprises 17 residues. Germline V gives CDR1 MNHNY, CDR2 SVGAGI (reference sequence). The CDR3 loop reads CASSPPGLAGSTDTQYF. The CDR3 bases are TGTGCCAGCAGTCCTCCGGGACTAGCGGGGAGCACAGATACGCAGTATTTT.

This clone was observed a few times. The V gene is TRBV5-5, the J gene TRBJ1-1, with a tentative D call TRBD1 (5 bases). Germline CDR1 reads SGHKS; CDR2 reads YYEKEE (reference sequence). Trimming removed 0 bases at V and 0 bases at J, with 15 bases between. This CDR3 region has 17 residues. CDR3 DNA sequence: TGTGCCAGCAGCTTGGGTCAGGGTGTCCCTCTGAACACTGAAGCTTTCTTT. It codes for CASSLGQGVPLNTEAFF.